The TCR beta chain under discussion was sequenced for a study of control samples from healthy donors and cancer patients. This CDR3 contains 12 residues. Trimming cost V 5 bases and J 8 bases, with 10 bases left between them. Germline V gene data show CDR1 as MNHEY and CDR2 as SVGAGI. Here immunoSEQ multiplex PCR was the method, and the copy in TCRdb shows in-frame clones only, minus some. The data hold around 140,000 clones, with 80% to 95% observed a single time. The receptor comes from a woman aged 50 to 65 in good health. This chain joins TRBV6-5 and TRBJ2-1; tentatively, D is TRBD2 (5 bases). What was sequenced was blood. The CDR3 DNA reads TGTGCCAGCAGTCTCGAGGGATATGAGCAGTTCTTC. It translates to CASSLEGYEQFF.